This T cell receptor (beta chain) is from a study of Ad26.COV2.S vaccination and SARS-CoV-2 variants. Study findings and constraints: The TCR-based breadth and depth measures might underestimate overall T cell responses.

This table comes from immunoSEQ multiplex PCR, and its TCRdb copy is limited to in-frame clones, with some not included. The repertoire includes 300,000 to 350,000 clones, approximately 86% of them detected once, and roughly a tenth sits in the top ten. Treatment specified: roughly 19 received Ad26.COV2.S at low or high dose, single or two shots; 5 received placebo; per-sample allocation not given. Samples came from day 63 after the first vaccine or placebo injection. Comment on this clone: The target antigen is unknown.

This TCR came from a person aged 18-65 years who received the Ad26.COV2.S COVID-19 vaccine or a placebo. The sequencing used peripheral blood, collected in a trial of Ad26.COV2.S vaccine versus placebo.

CDR3 amino acids: CASSYSVLADQPGGENIQYF. CDR3 bases: TGTGCCAGCAGTTACTCGGTCCTAGCGGACCAGCCAGGGGGCGAAAACATTCAGTACTTC. The chain is built from TRBV6-2 or TRBV6-3 and TRBJ2-4; tentative D call: TRBD1 (8 bases). The germline CDR1 and CDR2 sequences are MNHEY and SVGEGT. Trimming removed 0 bases at V and 5 bases at J, with 26 bases between. This CDR3 comprises 20 residues.